Listed below are T cell receptor beta chains from one sample, sequenced in a study of blood T cells in healthy people across ages. Via MiXCR, TCRdb re-called the 5' RACE reads, giving one row per CDR3 protein. This table holds hundreds of thousands of distinct CDR3 sequences, roughly 25% found once. These data also featured in a second study, about T cells of mothers and their children.

Sequenced: blood. All receptors come from a boy younger than 18 in good health. Each CDR3 is given with its conserved first and last residue. Fields, in order: clone size, J gene, V gene, D gene, CDR3 protein, CDR3 DNA. The D gene is left open where the match is weak. Part of the rows lack a size; the others show once, few, many or a class for expanded clones.

. TRBJ2-3 TRBV6-4 . CASSSGVGPDTQYF TGTGCCAGCAGTTCGGGGGTAGGCCCAGATACGCAGTATTTT
few TRBJ1-1 TRBV12-3/TRBV12-4 TRBD1 CASSPTFETGAFF TGTGCCAGCAGTCCCACGTTTGAGACAGGGGCTTTCTTT
. TRBJ2-5 TRBV20-1 TRBD2 CSALAGGHQETQYF TGCAGTGCGCTAGCGGGGGGCCACCAAGAGACCCAGTACTTC
. TRBJ2-1 TRBV20-1 TRBD1 CSAANPGQGYNEQFF TGCAGTGCTGCGAATCCGGGACAGGGCTACAATGAGCAGTTCTTC
. TRBJ2-7 TRBV2 . CASRDGVSYEQYF TGTGCCAGCCGGGACGGTGTTTCCTACGAGCAGTACTTC
. TRBJ2-3 TRBV6-4 TRBD2 CASSDGTSGGAAQYF TGTGCCAGCAGTGACGGGACTAGCGGGGGGGCCGCGCAGTATTTT
once TRBJ2-7 TRBV3-1 TRBD1 CASSHSGQRYEQYF TGTGCCAGCAGCCACTCGGGACAGCGTTACGAGCAGTACTTC
few TRBJ2-1 TRBV20-1 . CSAHKVLAPYQFF TGCAGTGCTCACAAGGTACTAGCTCCCTATCAGTTCTTC
. TRBJ2-1 TRBV11-1 . CASRSARDEQFF TGTGCCAGCAGATCCGCACGCGATGAGCAGTTCTTC
. TRBJ2-1 TRBV7-8 . CASSWRANSYNEQFF TGTGCCAGCAGCTGGCGGGCGAACTCCTACAATGAGCAGTTCTTC
. TRBJ2-7 TRBV3-1 TRBD1 CASSRDPGGHYEQYF TGTGCCAGCAGCCGAGACCCAGGGGGACACTACGAGCAGTACTTC
. TRBJ2-2 TRBV5-1 . CASSTTLANTGELFF TGCGCCAGCTCAACAACACTCGCGAACACCGGGGAGCTGTTTTTT
few TRBJ1-2 TRBV20-1 . CSARDRDTSYGYTF TGCAGTGCTAGAGATCGGGACACCTCCTATGGCTACACCTTC